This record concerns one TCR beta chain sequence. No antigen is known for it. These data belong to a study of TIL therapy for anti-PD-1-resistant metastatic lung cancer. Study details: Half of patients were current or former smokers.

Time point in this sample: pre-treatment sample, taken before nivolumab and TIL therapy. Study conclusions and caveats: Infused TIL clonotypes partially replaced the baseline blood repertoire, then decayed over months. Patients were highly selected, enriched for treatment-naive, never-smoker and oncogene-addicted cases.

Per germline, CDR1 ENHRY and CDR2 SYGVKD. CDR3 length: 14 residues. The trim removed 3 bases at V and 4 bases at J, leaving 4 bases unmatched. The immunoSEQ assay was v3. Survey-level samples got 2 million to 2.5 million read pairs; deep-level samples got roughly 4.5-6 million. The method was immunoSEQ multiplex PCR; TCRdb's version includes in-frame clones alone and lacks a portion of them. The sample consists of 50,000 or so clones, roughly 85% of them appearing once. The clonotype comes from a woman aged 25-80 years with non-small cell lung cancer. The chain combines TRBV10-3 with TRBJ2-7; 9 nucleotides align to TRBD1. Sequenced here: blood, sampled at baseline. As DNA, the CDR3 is TGTGCCATCAGTGACTGGACAGGGGTATACGAGCAGTACTTC. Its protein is CAISDWTGVYEQYF.